This TCR beta chain was captured in a study of monozygotic twins with inflammatory bowel disease. Regarding the study as a whole: Nothing supported a single strong signal or clonotype that was associated with IBD.

Germline V gives CDR1 MGHRA, CDR2 YSYEKL. This CDR3 contains 16 residues. Amplification of TCRalpha and TCRbeta cDNA involved two nested PCRs that ran for about 16 and 10 cycles. TCRdb reanalyzed the 5' RACE reads and collapses them to one entry per CDR3 protein, without DNA. This sample contains around 220,000 distinct CDR3 sequences. Comment on this clonotype: Its target is unknown.

T cells were not sorted, and total RNA was isolated straight from whole blood. This clonotype was sampled from a human donor with ulcerative colitis or Crohn's disease, or a healthy co-twin of an affected twin (not recorded which). V is TRBV4-1 and J is TRBJ2-7; the D call of TRBD1 rests on TCRdb alone, since no DNA is present to check it. The source material was blood. The chain's CDR3 is CASSQDLGTGGNEQYF.